The 27 T cell receptor beta chains below come from one sample, sequenced in a study of identical twins. A single record per CDR3 protein comes from TCRdb applying MiXCR to the 5' RACE reads. The table records fewer than 900,000 distinct CDR3 sequences, about 20% of them present only once. These data also formed part of another study, on T cells expressing NK-cell markers.

Material for sequencing was PBMCs. The receptors shown here come from a woman between 18 and 30 years old in good health.

V and J are TRBV11-2 and TRBJ2-2; D uncertain. This CDR3 spans 13 amino acids. The ends were cut back, 4 bases at V and 3 bases at J, with 6 bases in the middle. Germline V gene data show CDR1 as SGHAT and CDR2 as FQNNGV. The CDR3 region is CASSSQYTGELFF. CDR3 coding DNA: TGTGCCAGCAGCTCCCAGTACACCGGGGAGCTGTTTTTT.

This clonotype was seen only a few times. The DNA for the CDR3 is TGTGCCAGCAGTACGGACAGAAACAATGAGCAGTTCTTC. Translation gives CASSTDRNNEQFF. This chain joins TRBV6-1 and TRBJ2-1; tentative D call: TRBD1 (6 bases). V shed 5 bases and J shed 5 bases, with 10 bases lying between them. The CDR3 covers 13 residues. Germline CDR1 MNHNS, CDR2 SASEGT.

This clonotype was recorded many times. This chain uses TRBV14 with TRBJ2-1; TRBD2 matches at 11 bases. V lost 4 bases, J lost 5 bases, and 4 bases stayed unmatched. Germline V gene lookup returns CDR1 SGHDN and CDR2 FVKESK. The length of the CDR3 is 15 residues. The CDR3 DNA reads as TGTGCCAGCAGCCTTCTAGCGGGAGGAGACAATGAGCAGTTCTTC. Its translation: CASSLLAGGDNEQFF. The full variable domain, completed using reference TRBV14 and TRBJ2-1, is EAGVTQFPSHSVIEKGQTVTLRCDPISGHDNLYWYRRVMGKEIKFLLHFVKESKQDESGMPNNRFLAERTGGTYSTLKVQPAELEDSGVYFCASSLLAGGDNEQFFGPGTRLTVL.

This clonotype turned up a few times. The rearrangement uses TRBV20-1 and TRBJ1-5; D unresolved. The CDR3 totals 12 residues. Per germline, CDR1 DFQATT and CDR2 SNEGSKA (reference sequence). V was cut by 2 bases and J by 3 bases, with 5 bases left in between. The CDR3 spells CSARQANQPQHF. CDR3 in DNA: TGCAGTGCTAGACAGGCCAATCAGCCCCAGCATTTT.

The chain employs TRBV20-1 and TRBJ1-4, with 8 bases matching TRBD1. The CDR3 has 14 amino acids. V was clipped by 0 bases and J by 11 bases; unmatched bases: 8. Germline values: CDR1 DFQATT, CDR2 SNEGSKA (reference sequence). CDR3 loop: CSARDGTGGGKLFF. The CDR3 DNA reads as TGCAGTGCTAGAGATGGAACAGGGGGAGGGAAACTGTTTTTT.

This clonotype was observed a handful of times. This rearrangement joins TRBV20-1 to TRBJ2-7, with a weak D call TRBD2 (5 bases). Germline CDR1 DFQATT, CDR2 SNEGSKA (reference sequence). This CDR3 is 13 amino acids long. Trimming shortened V by 6 bases and J by 2 bases, and 14 bases separated the two germline ends. The CDR3 loop reads CSASEGQTYEQYF. The CDR3 nucleotides read TGCAGTGCGTCTGAGGGCCAGACCTACGAGCAGTACTTC.

This clonotype occurred many times. The V gene is TRBV7-2, the J gene TRBJ2-3; D is perhaps TRBD1 (6 bases). V lost 5 bases and J 9 bases, leaving 9 bases between the germline ends. Germline CDR1 and CDR2: SGHTA and FQGNSA. The CDR3 runs to 11 residues. The CDR3 reads CASSPGQTQYF. The CDR3 DNA reads as TGTGCCAGCAGCCCGGGACAAACGCAGTATTTT. Using reference TRBV7-2 and TRBJ2-3 for the parts outside the CDR3, the full variable domain is GAGVSQSPSNKVTEKGKDVELRCDPISGHTALYWYRQSLGQGLEFLIYFQGNSAPDKSGLPSDRFSAERTGGSVSTLTIQRTQQEDSAVYLCASSPGQTQYFGPGTRLTVL.

This clonotype appeared many times. CDR3 amino acids: CASSPGLAGSGEQYF. DNA of the CDR3: TGTGCCAGCAGCCCAGGACTAGCGGGTAGCGGGGAGCAGTACTTC. The chain links TRBV9 to TRBJ2-7, with TRBD2 identical over 11 bases. Trimming cost V 4 bases and J 7 bases; bases outside gene matches: 10. This CDR3 spans 15 amino acids. In germline, CDR1 is SGDLS, CDR2 YYNGEE.

The chain employs TRBV11-2 and TRBJ1-4; D remains unclear. Trimming pared 2 bases from V and 1 base from J, leaving 23 bases between. CDR3 length: 20 amino acids. CDR1 is SGHAT and CDR2 is FQNNGV in the germline V gene. The CDR3 sequence is CASSLFPSLGKWRTNEKLFF. The CDR3 nucleotides are TGTGCCAGCAGCTTATTCCCCTCGTTGGGCAAGTGGAGAACTAATGAAAAACTGTTTTTT.

V is TRBV3-1 and J is TRBJ1-1, with a possible D match to TRBD1 (5 bases). Germline loops: CDR1 LGHDT, CDR2 YNNKEL (reference sequence). The CDR3 consists of 13 residues. The V and J ends lost 4 bases and 9 bases respectively, with 15 bases between them. The CDR3 region has the DNA TGTGCCAGCAGCCCCGGGACGGCGCCTCAAGCTTTCTTT. Translation: CASSPGTAPQAFF.

Only a few counts were recorded for this clonotype. V is TRBV6-5 and J is TRBJ2-7; tentative D call: TRBD1 (5 bases). The CDR3 loop spans 13 amino acids. Germline V gene lookup returns CDR1 MNHEY and CDR2 SVGAGI. V was pared by 2 bases and J by 5 bases, with 10 bases between. CDR3 DNA sequence: TGTGCCAGCAGTTACGCCAGGGATCACGAGCAGTACTTC. Amino acid sequence: CASSYARDHEQYF.

This clonotype has more than one count but fewer than ten. CDR3 region: CAWSGSGILETQYF. DNA of the CDR3: TGTGCCTGGAGCGGCTCGGGAATCTTGGAGACCCAGTACTTC. The chain couples TRBV30 to TRBJ2-5; tentatively, D is TRBD2 (5 bases). Trimming pared 3 bases from V and 5 bases from J, leaving 16 bases between. The CDR3 runs 14 residues. Germline lookup yields CDR1 GTSNPN and CDR2 SVGIG (reference sequence).

The chain is built from TRBV20-1 and TRBJ2-5; 9 positions agree with TRBD2. V lost 5 bases, J lost 1 base, and 11 bases stayed unmatched. This CDR3 contains 16 residues. Germline CDR1 and CDR2: DFQATT and SNEGSKA (reference sequence). The CDR3 DNA sequence: TGCAGTGCTTTGAATTGGCGGGAGGGCTCCCAAGAGACCCAGTACTTC. It codes for CSALNWREGSQETQYF.

The V and J genes are TRBV10-3 and TRBJ2-1, with unresolved D. Trimming took 10 bases from V and 8 from J, leaving 15 bases between them. In germline, CDR1 is ENHRY, CDR2 SYGVKD. The CDR3 has 12 amino acids. This CDR3 is CATASVSYEQFF. The CDR3 DNA reads as TGTGCCACCGCGTCCGTGAGCTATGAGCAGTTCTTC.

This clonotype was counted only a few times. The V call is TRBV5-1, the J call TRBJ2-1; 7 positions match TRBD2. Germline V gives CDR1 SGHRS, CDR2 YFSETQ. This CDR3 region has 11 residues. J lost 13 bases, V lost 5 bases, and 6 bases had no gene match. CDR3 DNA: TGCGCCAGCAGTGGGAGGGGCCCTCAGTTCTTC. Translated, it gives CASSGRGPQFF.

The sample holds a few counts of this clonotype. The CDR3 DNA reads TGCGCCAGCAGCTTGGAGGCGGCGGGGGAGCTGTTTTTT. Translating gives CASSLEAAGELFF. The V call is TRBV5-1, the J call TRBJ2-2; D not resolved. Germline CDR1 SGHRS, CDR2 YFSETQ. The CDR3 length is 13 residues. The V end lost 0 bases, the J end lost 8 bases, and 8 bases lay between the germline ends.

This chain connects TRBV29-1 to TRBJ2-7; 7 bases fit TRBD2. Per the germline V gene, CDR1 is SQVTM and CDR2 is ANQGSEA. The CDR3 consists of 14 residues. V trimming: 6 bases; J trimming: 5 bases; junction bases outside the gene matches: 13. CDR3 amino acids: CSVPSGTKPHEQYF. CDR3 in DNA: TGCAGCGTGCCCTCCGGGACTAAACCCCACGAGCAGTACTTC.

The chain joins TRBV4-3 to TRBJ2-1; possible D gene TRBD1, 6 bases. CDR3 size: 15 residues. Trimming removed 4 bases from V and 2 bases from J, with 12 bases in between. CDR1 is LGHNA and CDR2 is YSLEER in the germline V gene. In DNA, the CDR3 is TGCGCCAGCAGCCGGGACCGGGACACCTACAATGAGCAGTTCTTC. Residues: CASSRDRDTYNEQFF.

This clonotype was detected many times. The V gene is TRBV12-3 or TRBV12-4, the J gene TRBJ2-3, with 7 bases lining up with TRBD2. V dropped 6 bases and J dropped 1; count of bases not matched to a gene: 1. The CDR3 is 13 amino acids. In nucleotides, the CDR3 is TGTGCCAGCAGGCTAGCGGGCACAGATACGCAGTATTTT. Protein product: CASRLAGTDTQYF.

The V call is TRBV25-1, the J call TRBJ2-5; TRBD1 agrees at 8 bases. V lost 3 bases, J lost 3 bases, and 9 bases stayed unmatched. Germline CDR1 and CDR2: MGHDK and SYGVNS. CDR3 length equals 16 residues. CDR3 residues: CASSDWAGGLEETQYF. The DNA for the CDR3 is TGTGCCAGCAGTGATTGGGCAGGGGGCTTGGAAGAGACCCAGTACTTC.

This chain uses TRBV7-9 with TRBJ1-1, with 11 bases fitting TRBD1. Germline V gives CDR1 SEHNR, CDR2 FQNEAQ (reference sequence). V was clipped by 10 bases and J by 9 bases; unmatched bases: 13. The CDR3 covers 14 residues. CDR3 sequence: CANTDRGPEIKAFF. CDR3 nucleotide sequence: TGTGCCAACACGGACAGGGGGCCCGAAATCAAAGCTTTCTTT. Full variable domain (rest looked up from reference TRBV7-9 and TRBJ1-1): DTGVSQNPRHKITKRGQNVTFRCDPISEHNRLYWYRQTLGQGPEFLTYFQNEAQLEKSRLLSDRFSAERPKGSFSTLEIQRTEQGDSAMYLCANTDRGPEIKAFFGQGTRLTVV.

This clonotype was detected a few times. The rearrangement links TRBV16 to TRBJ2-2; D ambiguous. The CDR3 loop spans 13 amino acids. The ends were cut back, 6 bases at V and 5 bases at J, with 10 bases in the middle. CDR1 and CDR2 (germline): KGHSY, FQNENV. The CDR3 reads CASSQYRTGELFF. The CDR3 coding sequence is TGTGCCAGCAGTCAGTACCGAACCGGGGAGCTGTTTTTT.

This clonotype was counted a few times. The CDR3 DNA reads as TGCAGGGGGGAGGCGTCCTTAGAAGGCTACACCTTC. This encodes CRGEASLEGYTF. The genes are TRBV29-1 and TRBJ1-2; maybe TRBD1 (5 bases). CDR1 SQVTM and CDR2 ANQGSEA come from the germline V gene. CDR3 length equals 12 residues.

The rearrangement links TRBV5-1 to TRBJ2-3; tentatively, D is TRBD2 (7 bases). CDR1 is SGHRS and CDR2 is YFSETQ in the germline V gene. The V end was cut by 1 base, the J end by 0 bases, with 12 bases between. CDR3 length: 16 residues. In DNA form, the CDR3 reads TGCGCCAGCAGCTTGAAAGGGGGGGCTAGCACAGATACGCAGTATTTT. Residues: CASSLKGGASTDTQYF.

The table lists this clonotype with a few counts. The chain is built from TRBV7-2 and TRBJ2-1, with 7 bases identical to TRBD2. This CDR3 contains 14 residues. Trimming took 6 bases from V and 5 from J; bases not matched to a gene: 7. CDR1 SGHTA and CDR2 FQGNSA come from the germline V gene. The CDR3, as DNA: TGTGCCAGCAGTAGGACTAGGGCCCACAATGAGCAGTTCTTC. Amino acids: CASSRTRAHNEQFF.

The V gene is TRBV10-3, the J gene TRBJ2-3; 9 bases line up with TRBD2. In germline, CDR1 is ENHRY, CDR2 SYGVKD. The trim removed 3 bases at V and 5 bases at J, leaving 9 bases unmatched. This CDR3 has 16 residues. The CDR3: CAISDPSETSGDTQYF. The CDR3, as DNA: TGTGCCATCAGTGACCCTTCCGAGACTAGCGGAGATACGCAGTATTTT.

This clonotype was seen repeatedly, ten times or more. The chain couples TRBV27 to TRBJ2-2; maybe TRBD2 (6 bases). This CDR3 spans 16 amino acids. V was trimmed by 4 bases and J by 0 bases, leaving 12 bases between them. In germline, CDR1 is MNHEY, CDR2 SMNVEV (reference sequence). The CDR3 nucleotides are TGTGCCAGCAGTTCCGCGGCTAGCGCGAACACCGGGGAGCTGTTTTTT. Translated: CASSSAASANTGELFF.